These T cell receptor beta chains were read from a single sample in a study of T cell responses to AZD1222 COVID-19 vaccine. Libraries were prepared by immunoSEQ multiplex PCR; TCRdb keeps only in-frame clonotypes and omits some of them. The data hold 25,000 to 35,000 clones, with under 90% observed a single time. Sample: peripheral blood, taken on day 0 of AZD1222 vaccination. The receptors shown here come from an adult in good health. CDR3s include the opening cysteine and the closing phenylalanine or tryptophan. The D gene is left open where the match is weak. Clone size is not always given. Where it is, it says once, few, many or a class for expanded clones.

D gene: -; J gene: TRBJ2-2; clone size: -; V gene: TRBV3-1/TRBV3-2; CDR3 DNA: TGTGCCAGCAGCCAAGATGGGGTGAGCACCGGGGAGCTGTTTTTT; CDR3 protein: CASSQDGVSTGELFF
D gene: -; J gene: TRBJ2-7; clone size: -; V gene: TRBV4-1; CDR3 DNA: TGCGCCAGCAGCCAAGGGGGCGGCACCTACGAGCAGTACTTC; CDR3 protein: CASSQGGGTYEQYF
D gene: TRBD1; J gene: TRBJ1-1; clone size: -; V gene: TRBV12-5; CDR3 DNA: TGTGCTAGTGGTACCTTGACAGGGGGTAAGACTGAAGCTTTCTTT; CDR3 protein: CASGTLTGGKTEAFF
D gene: TRBD1; J gene: TRBJ2-3; clone size: -; V gene: TRBV5-1; CDR3 DNA: TGCGCCAGCAAAGGACAGGGGGATGGCACAGATACGCAGTATTTT; CDR3 protein: CASKGQGDGTDTQYF
D gene: -; J gene: TRBJ2-7; clone size: -; V gene: TRBV10-1; CDR3 DNA: TGCGCCAGCAGTAACGGACAGCAGCCAGACGAGCAGTACTTC; CDR3 protein: CASSNGQQPDEQYF
D gene: TRBD1; J gene: TRBJ1-5; clone size: -; V gene: TRBV25-1; CDR3 DNA: TGTGCCAGCAGTGCCGGACAGGGTAGCAATCAGCCCCAGCATTTT; CDR3 protein: CASSAGQGSNQPQHF
D gene: -; J gene: TRBJ1-1; clone size: few; V gene: TRBV5-4; CDR3 DNA: TGTGCCAGCAGCTTAAGAGGAATTAACACTGAAGCTTTCTTT; CDR3 protein: CASSLRGINTEAFF
D gene: TRBD1; J gene: TRBJ1-4; clone size: -; V gene: TRBV25-1; CDR3 DNA: TGTGCCAGCCCGGGCTGGGACAGGGGAGATGAAAAACTGTTTTTT; CDR3 protein: CASPGWDRGDEKLFF
D gene: -; J gene: TRBJ2-2; clone size: few; V gene: TRBV19; CDR3 DNA: TGTGCCAGTAGTAGGGGCACCGGGGAGCTGTTTTTT; CDR3 protein: CASSRGTGELFF
D gene: -; J gene: TRBJ1-5; clone size: -; V gene: TRBV6-2/TRBV6-3; CDR3 DNA: TGTGCCAGCAGTTACTCAGGGAGTCAGCCCCAGCATTTT; CDR3 protein: CASSYSGSQPQHF
D gene: -; J gene: TRBJ2-3; clone size: -; V gene: TRBV7-3; CDR3 DNA: TGTGCCAGCAGCTTTGCGGGCACGGCAGATACGCAGTATTTT; CDR3 protein: CASSFAGTADTQYF
D gene: -; J gene: TRBJ2-7; clone size: few; V gene: TRBV2; CDR3 DNA: TGTGCCAGCAGTACCGCCTACAGGGAAACCTACGAGCAGTACTTC; CDR3 protein: CASSTAYRETYEQYF